This paragraph covers one T cell receptor (beta chain) sequence. Antigen specificity is unknown. From the RT-PCR reads, TCRdb called clonotypes with MiXCR, one entry per CDR3 protein. This table has 200,000 to 300,000 distinct CDR3 sequences, roughly an eighth appearing once. The data belong to a study of response to subunit inactivated influenza vaccine. The CDR3 sequence is 16 residues long. Germline V gene sequence: CDR1 SGHVS, CDR2 FNYEAQ. Study observations and caveats: After each seasonal influenza vaccination, few new T cells are recruited, the authors suggested.

The rearrangement links TRBV7-6 to TRBJ2-3; maybe TRBD1 (5 bases). The DNA end lines up better with TRBJ1-5; the J call may be wrong. The sequencing here drew on non-naive T cells sorted from PBMCs, taken 14 to 15 days before vaccination. The sequence was collected from a man between 45 and 60 years old who received an inactivated influenza vaccine. CDR3 DNA: TGTGCCAGCAGCTTAGGGGGCGGGAGTTCGGCAGATACGCAGCATTTT. Amino acid sequence: CASSLGGGSSADTQHF.